Given below is one TCR beta chain in context. The antigen is unknown. The CDR3 spans 16 residues. With 0 bases clipped from V and 2 bases from J, the junction kept 3 bases outside the gene matches. Germline CDR1 and CDR2: MNHEY and SVGAGI. Primers included in the PCR were 60 Vbeta and 13 Jbeta primers. Generated by immunoSEQ multiplex PCR, the TCRdb table keeps only in-frame clones and is missing some. Of 150,000 to 200,000 clones listed, 70% to 75% are singletons. This sample was included in a study of cytomegalovirus exposure and HLA in healthy donors. Study-wide results and limits: Later analysis demonstrated an association between a missense DCLRE1C variant and TCR beta V- and J-gene trimming.

Sequenced sample: PBMCs. The J gene is TRBJ2-2, the V gene TRBV6-5, with 7 bases fitting TRBD1. The receptor comes from a male donor in good health and CMV-seronegative. CDR3 region: CASSYSRGPNTGELFF. The DNA of the CDR3 is TGTGCCAGCAGTTACTCGAGGGGGCCAAACACCGGGGAGCTGTTTTTT.